The clone carrying this T cell receptor beta chain was detected only a few times. No antigen is known for it. Unique molecular identifiers had been added to the TCR beta cDNA libraries. TCRdb reanalysed the PCR reads using MiXCR and keeps one entry per CDR3 protein. Among fewer than 850,000 distinct CDR3 sequences listed, 35% to 55% were seen once. The data derive from a study of post-analysis software for immune sequencing data. Study-level background: Included among the disease courses, which were recorded for the cohort, were relapsing-remitting, secondary progressive and progressive-relapsing multiple sclerosis.

CDR3 length: 13 amino acids. V was trimmed by 0 bases and J by 6 bases, leaving 7 bases between them. Germline values: CDR1 SGHRS, CDR2 YFSETQ. Study-wide findings and caveats: A few TRBV segments, TRBV5-6, TRBV5-1 and TRBV20-1 among them, were found more frequent in patients than controls. A significant reduction in normalized Chao1 diversity was observed in multiple sclerosis patients versus controls.

The V gene is TRBV5-1, the J gene TRBJ2-1, with D unresolved. This clonotype was obtained from a girl between 5 and 17 years old with multiple sclerosis. Sequenced: blood. CDR3 nucleotides: TGCGCCAGCAGCTTGGCCTCGCCCAATGAGCAGTTCTTC. This encodes CASSLASPNEQFF.